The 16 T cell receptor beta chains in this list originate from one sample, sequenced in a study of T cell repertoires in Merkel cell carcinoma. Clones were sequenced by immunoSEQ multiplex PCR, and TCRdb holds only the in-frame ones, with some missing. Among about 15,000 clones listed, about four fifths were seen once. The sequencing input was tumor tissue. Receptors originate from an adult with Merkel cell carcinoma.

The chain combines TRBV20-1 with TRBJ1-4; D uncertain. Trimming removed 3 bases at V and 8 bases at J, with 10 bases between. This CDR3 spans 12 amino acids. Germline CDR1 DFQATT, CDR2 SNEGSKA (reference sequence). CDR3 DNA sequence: TGCAGTGCTAGTTCAGGTTTAGAAAAACTGTTTTTT. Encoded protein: CSASSGLEKLFF.

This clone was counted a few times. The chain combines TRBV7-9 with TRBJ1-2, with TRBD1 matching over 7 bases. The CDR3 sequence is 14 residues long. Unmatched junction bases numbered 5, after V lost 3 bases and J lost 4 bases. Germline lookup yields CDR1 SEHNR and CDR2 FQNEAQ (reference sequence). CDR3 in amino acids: CASSFPGQLYGYTF. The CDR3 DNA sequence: TGTGCCAGCAGCTTCCCGGGACAGCTCTATGGCTACACCTTC.

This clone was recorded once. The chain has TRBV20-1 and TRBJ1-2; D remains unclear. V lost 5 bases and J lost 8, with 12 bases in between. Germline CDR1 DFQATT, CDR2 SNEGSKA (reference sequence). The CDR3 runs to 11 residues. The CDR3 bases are TGCAGTGCTTATAGGCTAGACGGCTACACCTTC. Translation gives CSAYRLDGYTF.

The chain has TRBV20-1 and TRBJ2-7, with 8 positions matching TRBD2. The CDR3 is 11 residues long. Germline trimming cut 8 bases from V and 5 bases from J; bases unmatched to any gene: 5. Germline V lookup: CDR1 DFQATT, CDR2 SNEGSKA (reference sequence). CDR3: CSSGGPDEQYF. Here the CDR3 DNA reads TGCAGTTCGGGGGGGCCCGACGAGCAGTACTTC.

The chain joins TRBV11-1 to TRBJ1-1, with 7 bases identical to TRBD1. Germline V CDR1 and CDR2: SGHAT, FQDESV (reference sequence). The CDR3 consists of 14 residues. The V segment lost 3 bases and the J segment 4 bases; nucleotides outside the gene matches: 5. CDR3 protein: CASSLEGAATEAFF. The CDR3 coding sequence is TGTGCCAGCAGCTTGGAGGGGGCGGCCACTGAAGCTTTCTTT.

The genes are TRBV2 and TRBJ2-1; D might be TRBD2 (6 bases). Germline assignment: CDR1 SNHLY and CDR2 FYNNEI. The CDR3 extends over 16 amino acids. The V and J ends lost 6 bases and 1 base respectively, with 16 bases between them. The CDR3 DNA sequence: TGTGCCAGCAGCAAGCGGGCAGAACCATCCTACAATGAGCAGTTCTTC. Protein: CASSKRAEPSYNEQFF.

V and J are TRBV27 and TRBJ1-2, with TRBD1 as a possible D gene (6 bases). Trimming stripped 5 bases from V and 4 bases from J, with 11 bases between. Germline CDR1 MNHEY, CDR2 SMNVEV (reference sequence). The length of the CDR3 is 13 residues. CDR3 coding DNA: TGTGCCAGCAGTAGGGGGAGGGTCTATGGCTACACCTTC. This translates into CASSRGRVYGYTF.

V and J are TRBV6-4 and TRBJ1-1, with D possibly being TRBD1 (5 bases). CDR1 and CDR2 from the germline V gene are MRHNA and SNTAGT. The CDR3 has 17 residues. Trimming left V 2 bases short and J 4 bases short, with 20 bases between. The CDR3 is CASSDPAGGGEATEAFF. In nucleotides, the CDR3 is TGTGCCAGCAGTGACCCCGCCGGGGGAGGGGAGGCCACTGAAGCTTTCTTT.

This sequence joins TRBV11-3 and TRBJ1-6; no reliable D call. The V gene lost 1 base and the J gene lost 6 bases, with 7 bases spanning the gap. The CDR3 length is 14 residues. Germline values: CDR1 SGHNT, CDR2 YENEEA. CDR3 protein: CASSLGQTNSPLHF. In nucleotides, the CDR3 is TGTGCCAGCAGCTTAGGGCAGACTAATTCACCCCTCCACTTT.

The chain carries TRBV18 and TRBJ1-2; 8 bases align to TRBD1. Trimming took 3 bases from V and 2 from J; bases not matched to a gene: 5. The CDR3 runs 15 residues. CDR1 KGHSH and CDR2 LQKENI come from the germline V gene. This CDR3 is CASSPTGTGNYGYTF. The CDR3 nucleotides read TGTGCCAGCTCACCTACCGGGACAGGAAACTATGGCTACACCTTC.

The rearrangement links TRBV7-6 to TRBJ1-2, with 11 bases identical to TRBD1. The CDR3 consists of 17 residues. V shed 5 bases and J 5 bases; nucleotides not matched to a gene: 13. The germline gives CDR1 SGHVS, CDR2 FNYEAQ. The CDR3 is CASSPGTGGDLGYGYTF. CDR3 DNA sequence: TGTGCCAGCAGCCCCGGGACAGGGGGGGATTTAGGTTATGGCTACACCTTC.

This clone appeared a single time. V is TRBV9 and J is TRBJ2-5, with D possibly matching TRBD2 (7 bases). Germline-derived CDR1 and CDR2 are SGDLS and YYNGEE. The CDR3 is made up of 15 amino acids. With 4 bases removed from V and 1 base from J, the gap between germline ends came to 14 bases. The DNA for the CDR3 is TGTGCCAGCAGCTCAAGGGGGGGGGCCCAAGAGACCCAGTACTTC. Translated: CASSSRGGAQETQYF. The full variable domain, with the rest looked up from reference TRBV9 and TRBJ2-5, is DSGVTQTPKHLITATGQRVTLRCSPRSGDLSVYWYQQSLDQGLQFLIQYYNGEERAKGNILERFSAQQFPDLHSELNLSSLELGDSALYFCASSSRGGAQETQYFGPGTRLLVL.

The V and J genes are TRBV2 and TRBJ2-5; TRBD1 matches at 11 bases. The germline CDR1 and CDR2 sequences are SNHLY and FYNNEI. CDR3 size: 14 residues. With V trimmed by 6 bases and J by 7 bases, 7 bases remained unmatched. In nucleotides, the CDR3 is TGTGCCAGCAGGCAGGGACAGGGGGATTTGACCCAGTACTTC. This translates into CASRQGQGDLTQYF.

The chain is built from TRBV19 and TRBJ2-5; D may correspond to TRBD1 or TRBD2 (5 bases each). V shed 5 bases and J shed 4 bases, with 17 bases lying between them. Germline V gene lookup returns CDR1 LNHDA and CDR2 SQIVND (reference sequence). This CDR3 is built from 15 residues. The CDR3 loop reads CASSVPGRVGETQYF. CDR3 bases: TGTGCCAGTAGTGTACCGGGACGGGTCGGAGAGACCCAGTACTTC.

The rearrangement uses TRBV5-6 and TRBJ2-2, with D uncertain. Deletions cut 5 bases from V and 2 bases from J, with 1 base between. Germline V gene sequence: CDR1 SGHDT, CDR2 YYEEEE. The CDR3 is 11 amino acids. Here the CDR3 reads CASRNTGELFF. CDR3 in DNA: TGTGCCAGCAGAAACACCGGGGAGCTGTTTTTT.

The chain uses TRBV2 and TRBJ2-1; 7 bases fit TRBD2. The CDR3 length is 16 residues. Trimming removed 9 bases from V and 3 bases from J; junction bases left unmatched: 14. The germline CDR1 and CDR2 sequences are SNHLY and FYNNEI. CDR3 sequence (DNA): TGTGCCAGTCTAGGCCGGGGGGAGGGATTCTACAATGAGCAGTTCTTC. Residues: CASLGRGEGFYNEQFF.